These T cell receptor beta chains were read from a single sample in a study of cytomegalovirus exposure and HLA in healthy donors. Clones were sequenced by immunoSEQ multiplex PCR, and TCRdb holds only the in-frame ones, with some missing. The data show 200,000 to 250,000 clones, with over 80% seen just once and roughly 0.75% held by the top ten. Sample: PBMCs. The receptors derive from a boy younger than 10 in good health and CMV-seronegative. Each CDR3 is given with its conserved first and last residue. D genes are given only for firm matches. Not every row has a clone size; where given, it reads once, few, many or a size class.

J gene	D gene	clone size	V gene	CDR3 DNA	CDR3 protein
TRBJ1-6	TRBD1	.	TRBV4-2	TGTGCCAGCAGCCAAGATTGGGGACAGGACTCACCCCTCCACTTT	CASSQDWGQDSPLHF
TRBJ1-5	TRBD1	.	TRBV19	TGTGCCAGTAGTACTGCCGGGACAGCTAATCAGCCCCAGCATTTT	CASSTAGTANQPQHF
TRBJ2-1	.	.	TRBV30	TGTGCCTGGAGTGACTCGAGCTCCTACAATGAGCAGTTCTTC	CAWSDSSSYNEQFF
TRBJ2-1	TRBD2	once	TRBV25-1	TGTGCCAGCAGAGTAGCGGGGTCTTACAATGAGCAGTTCTTC	CASRVAGSYNEQFF
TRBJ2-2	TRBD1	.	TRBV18	TGTGCCAGCTCACCCGGGACAGGACTGAACACCGGGGAGCTGTTTTTT	CASSPGTGLNTGELFF
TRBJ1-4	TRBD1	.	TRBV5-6	TGTGCCAGCAGCTCCTTTGGACAGGGTTATGGCGATGAAAAACTGTTTTTT	CASSSFGQGYGDEKLFF
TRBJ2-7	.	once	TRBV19	TGTGCCAGTAGTATAGGGCAGGGCTCCTACGAGCAGTACTTC	CASSIGQGSYEQYF
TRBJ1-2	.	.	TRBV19	TGTGCCAGTACCACCGGGGGGGCGCTTGGCTACACCTTC	CASTTGGALGYTF
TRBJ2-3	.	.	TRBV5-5	TGTGCCAGCAGCTTGGGCGGGACAGATACGCAGTATTTT	CASSLGGTDTQYF
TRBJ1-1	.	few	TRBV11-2	TGTGCCAGCAGCCCCGGGGGTGGTGCCACTGAAGCTTTCTTT	CASSPGGGATEAFF
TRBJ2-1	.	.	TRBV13	TGTGCCAGCAGCAAAAGGGGGATGGGGTCCAATGAGCAGTTCTTC	CASSKRGMGSNEQFF
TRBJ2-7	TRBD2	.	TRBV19	TGTGCCAGTAGTCCGCGGGAGTCCTACGAGCAGTACTTC	CASSPRESYEQYF
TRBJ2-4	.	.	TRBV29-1	TGCAGCGTGACGGGACTGGCCAAAAACATTCAGTACTTC	CSVTGLAKNIQYF
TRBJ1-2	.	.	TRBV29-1	TGCAGCGCCGGATCAGGGGCGAACTATGGCTACACCTTC	CSAGSGANYGYTF